This is a list of T cell receptor beta chains from one sample in a study of T cell changes during pregnancy in multiple sclerosis. Profiled with immunoSEQ multiplex PCR; TCRdb holds only in-frame clones, not every one. The sample has approximately 83,000 clones, approximately 92% seen once. Sample: peripheral blood, taken in the first trimester of pregnancy. These receptors all come from a female donor with multiple sclerosis, enrolled in a pregnancy study. Both conserved end residues are part of each CDR3. The D gene is left open where the match is weak. Not every row has a clone size; where given, it reads once, few, many or a size class.

TRBD1 TRBJ2-7 NA TRBV7-8 CASSLSPGTGIYEQYF TGTGCCAGCAGCTTATCACCCGGGACAGGGATCTACGAGCAGTACTTC
TRBD2 TRBJ2-2 NA TRBV10-1 CASRVGTSGGDANTGELFF TGCGCCAGCAGGGTAGGGACTAGCGGGGGGGACGCGAACACCGGGGAGCTGTTTTTT
TRBD2 TRBJ2-5 NA TRBV6-1 CASSELGAGETQYF TGTGCCAGCAGTGAATTGGGAGCGGGGGAGACCCAGTACTTC
NA TRBJ2-7 NA TRBV6-6 CASSPGTFYYEQYF TGTGCCAGCAGTCCTGGGACTTTTTACTACGAGCAGTACTTC
TRBD1 TRBJ1-2 NA TRBV5-6 CASSLGTGQPIYGYTF TGTGCCAGCAGCCTGGGGACAGGACAACCGATCTATGGCTACACCTTC
NA TRBJ2-7 NA TRBV7-2 CASSLIQLDEQYF TGTGCCAGCAGCCTAATCCAACTAGACGAGCAGTACTTC
TRBD2 TRBJ2-1 NA TRBV7-6 CASSFSERGGHSYNEQFF TGTGCCAGCAGCTTTTCCGAGCGGGGGGGCCATTCCTACAATGAGCAGTTCTTC
NA TRBJ1-2 NA TRBV11-2 CASSLEVSKYGYTF TGTGCCAGCAGCTTAGAAGTCAGTAAATATGGCTACACCTTC
NA TRBJ2-2 NA TRBV11-2 CASSLGSRELFF TGTGCCAGCAGCTTAGGGAGCCGGGAGCTGTTTTTT
TRBD1 TRBJ1-1 NA TRBV7-2 CASRLWGQPNTEAFF TGTGCCAGCAGATTGTGGGGACAGCCCAACACTGAAGCTTTCTTT
NA TRBJ1-3 once TRBV10-3 CAIRISDPSGNTIYF TGTGCCATCAGGATCAGCGACCCCTCTGGAAACACCATATATTTT
TRBD2 TRBJ2-3 NA TRBV9 CASSVAPHGAGGRNTQYF TGTGCCAGCAGCGTAGCCCCCCATGGAGCGGGGGGGCGAAATACGCAGTATTTT
TRBD1 TRBJ2-5 NA TRBV29-1 CSVDRNGETQYF TGCAGCGTGGACAGGAATGGGGAGACCCAGTACTTC
TRBD1 TRBJ1-4 NA TRBV5-6 CASSFQGVKEKLFF TGTGCCAGCAGCTTTCAGGGGGTCAAGGAAAAACTGTTTTTT
TRBD2 TRBJ2-7 NA TRBV6-1 CASRTSGGAYEQYF TGTGCCAGCAGAACTAGCGGGGGGGCTTACGAGCAGTACTTC
NA TRBJ1-3 NA TRBV9 CANDPWVVGSGNTIYF TGTGCCAACGACCCTTGGGTAGTCGGGTCTGGAAACACCATATATTTT
NA TRBJ1-1 once TRBV29-1 CSVDGGRGNTEAFF TGCAGCGTTGATGGGGGCAGGGGGAACACTGAAGCTTTCTTT
NA TRBJ1-1 NA TRBV6-6 CASSYPPQNMNTEAFF TGTGCCAGCAGTTATCCCCCACAGAACATGAACACTGAAGCTTTCTTT
NA TRBJ1-2 NA TRBV13 CASSSSGEEDYGYTF TGTGCCAGCAGCTCGTCGGGTGAGGAGGACTATGGCTACACCTTC
TRBD2 TRBJ2-2 NA TRBV10-2 CASRGLAGGKNTGELFF TGCGCCAGCAGGGGACTAGCGGGGGGGAAGAACACCGGGGAGCTGTTTTTT
NA TRBJ2-3 NA TRBV19 CASIPRDKGTDTQYF TGTGCCAGTATCCCCCGGGACAAGGGCACAGATACGCAGTATTTT
TRBD1 TRBJ1-5 NA TRBV6-6 CASSYLDRGQPQHF TGTGCCAGCAGTTACTTGGACAGGGGCCAGCCCCAGCATTTT
TRBD1 TRBJ2-7 NA TRBV6-5 CASSDTGTGLAEQYF TGTGCCAGCAGCGATACCGGGACAGGCCTCGCCGAGCAGTACTTC
NA TRBJ1-1 NA TRBV4-2 CASSQDLAVNTEAFF TGTGCCAGCAGCCAAGATCTGGCAGTCAACACTGAAGCTTTCTTT
NA TRBJ2-7 NA TRBV27 CASSFSGGEVSYEQYF TGTGCCAGCAGTTTTTCGGGCGGGGAAGTCTCCTACGAGCAGTACTTC
NA TRBJ1-4 NA TRBV6-1 CASSERFNEKLFF TGTGCCAGCAGTGAACGTTTTAATGAAAAACTGTTTTTT
NA TRBJ2-3 NA TRBV20-1 CSARYTDTQYF TGCAGTGCTAGGTACACAGATACGCAGTATTTT